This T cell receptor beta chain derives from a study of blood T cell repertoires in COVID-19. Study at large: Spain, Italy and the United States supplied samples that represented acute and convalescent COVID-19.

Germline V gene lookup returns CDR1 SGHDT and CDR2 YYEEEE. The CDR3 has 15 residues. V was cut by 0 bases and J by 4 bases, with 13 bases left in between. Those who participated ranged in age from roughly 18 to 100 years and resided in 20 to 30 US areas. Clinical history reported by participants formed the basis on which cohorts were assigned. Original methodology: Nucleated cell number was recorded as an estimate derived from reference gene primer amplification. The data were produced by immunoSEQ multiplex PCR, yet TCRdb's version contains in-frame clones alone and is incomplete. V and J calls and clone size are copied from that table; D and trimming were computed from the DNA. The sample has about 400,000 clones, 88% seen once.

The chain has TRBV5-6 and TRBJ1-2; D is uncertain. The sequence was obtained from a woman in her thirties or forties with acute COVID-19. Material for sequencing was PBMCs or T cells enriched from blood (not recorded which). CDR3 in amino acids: CASSLDPGDPYGYTF. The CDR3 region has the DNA TGTGCCAGCAGCTTGGATCCCGGAGACCCCTATGGCTACACCTTC.